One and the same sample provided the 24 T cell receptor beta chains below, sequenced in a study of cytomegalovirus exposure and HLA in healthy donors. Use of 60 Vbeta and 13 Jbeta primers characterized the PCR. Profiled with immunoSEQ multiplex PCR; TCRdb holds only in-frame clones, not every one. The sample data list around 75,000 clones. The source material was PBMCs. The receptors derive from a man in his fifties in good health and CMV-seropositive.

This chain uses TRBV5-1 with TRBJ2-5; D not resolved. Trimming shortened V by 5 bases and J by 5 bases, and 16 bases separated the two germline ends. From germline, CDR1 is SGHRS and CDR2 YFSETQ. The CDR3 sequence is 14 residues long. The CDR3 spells CASSRSDTGETQYF. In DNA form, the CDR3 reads TGCGCCAGCAGTCGTTCGGATACCGGGGAGACCCAGTACTTC. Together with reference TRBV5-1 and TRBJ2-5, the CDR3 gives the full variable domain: KAGVTQTPRYLIKTRGQQVTLSCSPISGHRSVSWYQQTPGQGLQFLFEYFSETQRNKGNFPGRFSGRQFSNSRSEMNVSTLELGDSALYLCASSRSDTGETQYFGPGTRLLVL.

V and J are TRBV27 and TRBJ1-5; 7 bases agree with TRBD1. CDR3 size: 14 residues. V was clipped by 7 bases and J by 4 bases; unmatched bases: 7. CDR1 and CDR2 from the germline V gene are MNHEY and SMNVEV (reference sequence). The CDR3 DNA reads TGTGCCAGCAATACGGGACAGATGAATCAGCCCCAGCATTTT. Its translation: CASNTGQMNQPQHF.

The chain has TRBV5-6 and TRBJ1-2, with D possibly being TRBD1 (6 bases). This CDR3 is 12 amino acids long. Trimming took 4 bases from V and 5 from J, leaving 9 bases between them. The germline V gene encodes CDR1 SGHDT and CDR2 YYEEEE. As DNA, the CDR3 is TGTGCCAGCAGCCCAGGGGTATATGGCTACACCTTC. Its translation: CASSPGVYGYTF.

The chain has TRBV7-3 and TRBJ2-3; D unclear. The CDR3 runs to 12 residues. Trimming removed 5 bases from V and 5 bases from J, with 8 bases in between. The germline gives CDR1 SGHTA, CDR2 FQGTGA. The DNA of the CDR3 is TGTGCCAGCAGCCTAGAACGAGATACGCAGTATTTT. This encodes CASSLERDTQYF.

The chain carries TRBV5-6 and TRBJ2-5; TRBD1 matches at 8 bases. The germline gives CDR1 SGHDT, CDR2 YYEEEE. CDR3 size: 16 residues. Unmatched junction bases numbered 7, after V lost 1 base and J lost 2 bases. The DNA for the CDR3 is TGTGCCAGCAGCTTGCTAGGACAGGGCCTGCAAGAGACCCAGTACTTC. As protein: CASSLLGQGLQETQYF.

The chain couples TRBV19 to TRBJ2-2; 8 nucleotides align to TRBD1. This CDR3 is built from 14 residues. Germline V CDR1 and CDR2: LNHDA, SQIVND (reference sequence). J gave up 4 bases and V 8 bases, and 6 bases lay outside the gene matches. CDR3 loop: CASRDRTGTGELFF. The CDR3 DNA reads TGTGCCAGTCGGGACAGGACGGGCACCGGGGAGCTGTTTTTT.

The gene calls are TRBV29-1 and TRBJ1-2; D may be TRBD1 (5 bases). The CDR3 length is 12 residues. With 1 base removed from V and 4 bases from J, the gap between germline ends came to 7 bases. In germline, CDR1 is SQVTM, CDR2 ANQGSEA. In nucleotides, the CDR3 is TGCAGCGTTGAAGGGGGCCGCTATGGCTACACCTTC. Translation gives CSVEGGRYGYTF.

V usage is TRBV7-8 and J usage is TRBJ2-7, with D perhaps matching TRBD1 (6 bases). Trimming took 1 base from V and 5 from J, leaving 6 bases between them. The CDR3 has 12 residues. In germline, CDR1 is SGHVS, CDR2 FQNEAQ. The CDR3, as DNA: TGTGCCAGCAGCTTAGACAGGGACGAGCAGTACGTC. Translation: CASSLDRDEQYV.

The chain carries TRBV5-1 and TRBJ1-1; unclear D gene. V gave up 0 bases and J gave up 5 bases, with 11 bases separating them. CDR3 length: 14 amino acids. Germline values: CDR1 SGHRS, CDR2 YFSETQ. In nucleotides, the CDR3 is TGCGCCAGCAGCTTGGAGGCGGCTGGAACTGAAGCTTTCTTT. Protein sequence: CASSLEAAGTEAFF.

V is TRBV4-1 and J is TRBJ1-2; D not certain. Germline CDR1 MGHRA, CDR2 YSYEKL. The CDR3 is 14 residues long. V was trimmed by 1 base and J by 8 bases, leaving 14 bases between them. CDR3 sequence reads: CASSQVVSPGGYTF. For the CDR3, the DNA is TGCGCCAGCAGCCAAGTTGTCAGCCCGGGGGGCTACACCTTC.

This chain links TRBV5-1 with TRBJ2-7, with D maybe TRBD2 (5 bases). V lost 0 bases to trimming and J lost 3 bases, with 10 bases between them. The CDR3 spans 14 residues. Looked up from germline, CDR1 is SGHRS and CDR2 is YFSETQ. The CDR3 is CASSLAPGSYEQYF. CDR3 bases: TGCGCCAGCAGCTTGGCCCCGGGGAGCTACGAGCAGTACTTC.

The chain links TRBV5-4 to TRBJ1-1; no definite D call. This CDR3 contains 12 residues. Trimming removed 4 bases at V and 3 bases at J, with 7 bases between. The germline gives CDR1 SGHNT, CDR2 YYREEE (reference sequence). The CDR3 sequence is CASSGTYTEAFF. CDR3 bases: TGTGCCAGCAGCGGCACCTACACTGAAGCTTTCTTT.

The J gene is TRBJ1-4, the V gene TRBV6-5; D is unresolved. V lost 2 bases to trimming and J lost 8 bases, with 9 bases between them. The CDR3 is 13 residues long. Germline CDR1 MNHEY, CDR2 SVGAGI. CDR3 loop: CASSYDILEKLFF. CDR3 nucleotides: TGTGCCAGCAGTTACGATATACTCGAAAAACTGTTTTTT.

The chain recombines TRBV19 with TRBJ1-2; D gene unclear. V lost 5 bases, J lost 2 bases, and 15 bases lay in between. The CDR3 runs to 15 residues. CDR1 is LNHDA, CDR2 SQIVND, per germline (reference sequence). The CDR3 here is CASSPRGRWNYGYTF. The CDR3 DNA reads TGTGCCAGTAGTCCCCGGGGAAGGTGGAACTATGGCTACACCTTC.

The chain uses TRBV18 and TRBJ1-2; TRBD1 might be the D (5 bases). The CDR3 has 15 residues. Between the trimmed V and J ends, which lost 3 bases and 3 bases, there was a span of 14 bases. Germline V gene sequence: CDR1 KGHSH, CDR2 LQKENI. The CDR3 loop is CASSPGAGTDYGYTF. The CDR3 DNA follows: TGTGCCAGCTCACCTGGGGCCGGCACCGACTATGGCTACACCTTC.

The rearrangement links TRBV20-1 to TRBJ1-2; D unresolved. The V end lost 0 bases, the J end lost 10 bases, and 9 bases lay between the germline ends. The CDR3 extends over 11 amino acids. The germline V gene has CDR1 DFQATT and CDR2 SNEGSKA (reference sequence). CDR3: CSARDTGIYTF. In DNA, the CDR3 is TGCAGTGCTAGAGATACCGGGATCTACACCTTC.

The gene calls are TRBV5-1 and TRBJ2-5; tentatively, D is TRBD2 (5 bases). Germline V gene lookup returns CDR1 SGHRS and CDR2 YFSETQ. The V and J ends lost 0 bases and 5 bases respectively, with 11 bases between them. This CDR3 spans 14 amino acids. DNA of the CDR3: TGCGCCAGCAGCTTGGGGACCCCGGGGGAGACCCAGTACTTC. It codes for CASSLGTPGETQYF.

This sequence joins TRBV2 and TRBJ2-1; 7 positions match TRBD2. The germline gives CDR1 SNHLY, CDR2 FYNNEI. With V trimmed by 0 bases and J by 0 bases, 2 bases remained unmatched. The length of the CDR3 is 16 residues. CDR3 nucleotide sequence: TGTGCCAGCAGTGAAGCGGGAGGGGTCTCCTACAATGAGCAGTTCTTC. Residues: CASSEAGGVSYNEQFF.

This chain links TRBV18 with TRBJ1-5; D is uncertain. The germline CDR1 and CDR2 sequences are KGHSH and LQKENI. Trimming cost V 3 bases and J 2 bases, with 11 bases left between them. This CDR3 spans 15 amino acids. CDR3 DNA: TGTGCCAGCTCACCGGCAGGAGGCCGCAATCAGCCCCAGCATTTT. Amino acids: CASSPAGGRNQPQHF.

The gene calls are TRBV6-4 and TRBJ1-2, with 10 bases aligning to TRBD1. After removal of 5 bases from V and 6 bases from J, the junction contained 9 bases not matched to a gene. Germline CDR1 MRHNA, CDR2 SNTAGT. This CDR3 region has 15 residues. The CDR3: CASSPQGTGADGYTF. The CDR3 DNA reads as TGTGCCAGCAGTCCCCAAGGGACAGGGGCAGATGGCTACACCTTC.

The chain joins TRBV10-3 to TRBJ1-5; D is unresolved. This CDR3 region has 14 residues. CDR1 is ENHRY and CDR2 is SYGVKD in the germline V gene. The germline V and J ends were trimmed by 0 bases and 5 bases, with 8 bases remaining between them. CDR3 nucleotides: TGTGCCATCAGTGAGTCGGAGGGTGATCAGCCCCAGCATTTT. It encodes CAISESEGDQPQHF.

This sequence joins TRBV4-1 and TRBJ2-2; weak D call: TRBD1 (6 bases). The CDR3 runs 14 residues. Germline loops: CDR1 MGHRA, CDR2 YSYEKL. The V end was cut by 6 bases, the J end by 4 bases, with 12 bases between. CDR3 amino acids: CASSYRESTGELFF. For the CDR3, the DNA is TGCGCCAGCAGTTACAGGGAAAGCACCGGGGAGCTGTTTTTT.

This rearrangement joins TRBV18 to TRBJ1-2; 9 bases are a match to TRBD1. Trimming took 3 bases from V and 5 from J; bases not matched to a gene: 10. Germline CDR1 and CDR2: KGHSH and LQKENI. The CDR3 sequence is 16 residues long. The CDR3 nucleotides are TGTGCCAGCTCACCCCAAACAGGGACAGGGATGTATGGCTACACCTTC. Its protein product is CASSPQTGTGMYGYTF.

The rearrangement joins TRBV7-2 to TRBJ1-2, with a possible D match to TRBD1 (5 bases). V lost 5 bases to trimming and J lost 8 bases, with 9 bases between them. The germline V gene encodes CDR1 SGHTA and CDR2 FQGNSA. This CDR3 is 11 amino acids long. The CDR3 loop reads CASSPDSGYTF. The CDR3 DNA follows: TGTGCCAGCAGCCCAGACAGCGGCTACACCTTC.